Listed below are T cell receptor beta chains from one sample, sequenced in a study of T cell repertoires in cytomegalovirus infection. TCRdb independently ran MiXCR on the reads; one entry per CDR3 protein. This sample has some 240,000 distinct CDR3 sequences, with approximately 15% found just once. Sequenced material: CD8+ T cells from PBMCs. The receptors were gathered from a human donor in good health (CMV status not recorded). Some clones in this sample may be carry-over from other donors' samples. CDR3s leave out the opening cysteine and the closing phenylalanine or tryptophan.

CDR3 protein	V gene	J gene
ASSPRKDQGRSGNTIY	TRBV18	TRBJ1-3
ASSYGGYSSNQPQH	TRBV6-6	TRBJ1-5
ASSYGSRQVPDEQY	TRBV7-6	TRBJ2-7
ASSQDATSGKETQY	TRBV4-3	TRBJ2-5
AIGLTLAGGLTGELF	TRBV10-3	TRBJ2-2
ASSRDSPKQY	TRBV7-8	TRBJ2-3
ASILDRSPGETQY	TRBV6-1	TRBJ2-5
ASSYVGNEQF	TRBV6-8	TRBJ2-1
ASSRPPRDSLTGELF	TRBV7-2	TRBJ2-2
ASSQGSMNTEAF	TRBV4-3	TRBJ1-1
ATSRDLGVNNEQF	TRBV15	TRBJ2-1
ASSPLSRGTGEQY	TRBV3-1	TRBJ2-7
ASIGTSGGGGYNEQF	TRBV7-2	TRBJ2-1
ASSPAGGTGNTIY	TRBV7-9	TRBJ1-3
ASSFVPGQGNTEAF	TRBV6-6	TRBJ1-1
AISHPRGADGDTQY	TRBV10-3	TRBJ2-3
ASSQDLQGAINEKLF	TRBV4-1	TRBJ1-4
ATSGREETGELF	TRBV24-1	TRBJ2-2
ASHRSDSPSETQY	TRBV25-1	TRBJ2-5
ASSLERGPPYEQY	TRBV5-4	TRBJ2-7
ASSPYGDLYEQY	TRBV7-2	TRBJ2-7
ASSWTSEQY	TRBV7-2	TRBJ2-7
SAREAGQGQPQH	TRBV20-1	TRBJ1-5
ASSPQTEEWTYEQY	TRBV7-6	TRBJ2-7
ASSYSGSFYGYT	TRBV6-5	TRBJ1-2
ASSLGTGPANEQF	TRBV11-2	TRBJ2-1
ASSSTWRGGLGTQY	TRBV4-3	TRBJ2-3